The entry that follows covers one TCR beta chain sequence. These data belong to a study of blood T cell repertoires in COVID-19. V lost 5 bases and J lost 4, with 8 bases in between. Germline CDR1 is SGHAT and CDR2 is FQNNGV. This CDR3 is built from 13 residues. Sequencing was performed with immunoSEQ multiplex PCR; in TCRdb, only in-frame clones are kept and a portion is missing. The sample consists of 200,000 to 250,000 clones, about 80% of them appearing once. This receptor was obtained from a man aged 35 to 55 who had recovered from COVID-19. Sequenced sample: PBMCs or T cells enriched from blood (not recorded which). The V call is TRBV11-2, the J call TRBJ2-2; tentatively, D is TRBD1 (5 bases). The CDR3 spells CASSRQITGELFF. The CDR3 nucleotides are TGTGCCAGCAGCCGACAGATCACCGGGGAGCTGTTTTTT.